A selection of T cell receptor beta chains follows, all from one sample in a study of cytomegalovirus exposure and HLA in healthy donors. Generated by immunoSEQ multiplex PCR, the TCRdb table keeps only in-frame clones and is missing some. The profile shows approximately 100,000 clones, approximately 80% of them singletons. Material for sequencing was PBMCs. The receptor source for this set is a man aged 55 to 69 in good health and CMV-seronegative. Each CDR3 is given with its conserved first and last residue. The order of the fields is D gene, V gene, clone size, J gene, CDR3 length, CDR3 protein, CDR3 DNA. A D gene is named only where the DNA matches it firmly. Size is stated for part of the rows, as once, few or many counts, or as a class when the clone is expanded.

D gene: TRBD2
V gene: TRBV5-4
clone size: .
J gene: TRBJ2-1
CDR3 length: 11
CDR3 protein: CASSSGLEEFF
CDR3 DNA: TGTGCCAGCAGCTCTGGACTAGAAGAGTTCTTC

D gene: .
V gene: TRBV14
clone size: .
J gene: TRBJ1-4
CDR3 length: 15
CDR3 protein: CASSQEGAINEKLFF
CDR3 DNA: TGTGCCAGCAGCCAAGAAGGAGCTATTAATGAAAAACTGTTTTTT

D gene: TRBD2
V gene: TRBV5-4
clone size: few
J gene: TRBJ2-7
CDR3 length: 18
CDR3 protein: CASSYKLAGGPRPYEQYF
CDR3 DNA: TGTGCCAGCAGCTACAAACTAGCGGGGGGCCCTAGGCCCTACGAGCAGTACTTC

D gene: .
V gene: TRBV5-1
clone size: .
J gene: TRBJ2-1
CDR3 length: 14
CDR3 protein: CASSDPRVYNEQFF
CDR3 DNA: TGCGCCAGCAGCGACCCGAGGGTGTACAATGAGCAGTTCTTC

D gene: TRBD2
V gene: TRBV5-1
clone size: .
J gene: TRBJ2-5
CDR3 length: 12
CDR3 protein: CASSLTSGDQYF
CDR3 DNA: TGCGCCAGCAGCTTGACTAGCGGGGACCAGTACTTC

D gene: TRBD1
V gene: TRBV28
clone size: .
J gene: TRBJ1-1
CDR3 length: 15
CDR3 protein: CASRAQGEGGTEAFF
CDR3 DNA: TGTGCCAGCAGAGCACAGGGGGAGGGTGGTACTGAAGCTTTCTTT

D gene: TRBD2
V gene: TRBV5-1
clone size: .
J gene: TRBJ2-1
CDR3 length: 15
CDR3 protein: CASSLGLAGDNEQFF
CDR3 DNA: TGCGCCAGCAGCTTGGGACTAGCGGGGGACAATGAGCAGTTCTTC

D gene: .
V gene: TRBV7-9
clone size: .
J gene: TRBJ2-2
CDR3 length: 15
CDR3 protein: CASSPRRGSSGELFF
CDR3 DNA: TGTGCCAGCAGCCCGAGACGGGGGTCTTCCGGGGAGCTGTTTTTT

D gene: TRBD1
V gene: TRBV19
clone size: .
J gene: TRBJ1-5
CDR3 length: 17
CDR3 protein: CASSIFSGGDRGQPQHF
CDR3 DNA: TGTGCCAGTAGTATATTCTCGGGAGGAGACAGGGGGCAGCCCCAGCATTTT

D gene: TRBD2
V gene: TRBV7-9
clone size: .
J gene: TRBJ2-5
CDR3 length: 17
CDR3 protein: CASSYGLAGGGQETQYF
CDR3 DNA: TGTGCCAGCAGCTATGGACTAGCGGGGGGGGGTCAAGAGACCCAGTACTTC

D gene: TRBD1
V gene: TRBV2
clone size: .
J gene: TRBJ1-4
CDR3 length: 15
CDR3 protein: CASSGEQGRNEKLFF
CDR3 DNA: TGTGCCAGCAGTGGGGAACAGGGGAGGAATGAAAAACTGTTTTTT

D gene: .
V gene: TRBV7-2
clone size: .
J gene: TRBJ1-2
CDR3 length: 16
CDR3 protein: CASSLVSRGANYGYTF
CDR3 DNA: TGTGCCAGCAGCTTAGTAAGCAGGGGAGCTAACTATGGCTACACCTTC

D gene: .
V gene: TRBV5-1
clone size: .
J gene: TRBJ2-1
CDR3 length: 12
CDR3 protein: CASSLVRDEQFF
CDR3 DNA: TGCGCCAGCAGCTTGGTTAGAGATGAGCAGTTCTTC

D gene: TRBD2
V gene: TRBV4-2
clone size: .
J gene: TRBJ2-1
CDR3 length: 16
CDR3 protein: CASSRQGSGGVNEQFF
CDR3 DNA: TGTGCCAGCAGCCGCCAGGGGAGCGGGGGGGTTAATGAGCAGTTCTTC

D gene: TRBD1
V gene: TRBV19
clone size: .
J gene: TRBJ1-4
CDR3 length: 16
CDR3 protein: CASTDRVLATNEKLFF
CDR3 DNA: TGTGCCAGTACTGACAGGGTCCTAGCAACTAATGAAAAACTGTTTTTT

D gene: .
V gene: TRBV27
clone size: .
J gene: TRBJ1-6
CDR3 length: 16
CDR3 protein: CASSPSPGLYNSPLHF
CDR3 DNA: TGTGCCAGCAGCCCGAGTCCGGGACTTTATAATTCACCCCTCCACTTT

D gene: .
V gene: TRBV30
clone size: .
J gene: TRBJ1-6
CDR3 length: 13
CDR3 protein: CAWSVLGNSPLHF
CDR3 DNA: TGTGCCTGGAGTGTACTCGGGAATTCACCCCTCCACTTT

D gene: .
V gene: TRBV27
clone size: .
J gene: TRBJ1-6
CDR3 length: 14
CDR3 protein: CASSEQAYNSPLHF
CDR3 DNA: TGTGCCAGCAGCGAACAGGCCTATAATTCCCCCCTCCACTTT

D gene: .
V gene: TRBV18
clone size: .
J gene: TRBJ1-2
CDR3 length: 12
CDR3 protein: CASSPDRTYYTF
CDR3 DNA: TGTGCCAGCTCGCCAGACAGGACCTACTACACCTTC

D gene: TRBD2
V gene: TRBV9
clone size: .
J gene: TRBJ2-2
CDR3 length: 14
CDR3 protein: CASRGGSNTGELLF
CDR3 DNA: TGTGCCAGCCGGGGGGGCTCGAACACCGGGGAGCTGCTTTTT

D gene: .
V gene: TRBV7-2
clone size: once
J gene: TRBJ1-5
CDR3 length: 13
CDR3 protein: CASSGAMNQPQHF
CDR3 DNA: TGTGCCAGCAGCGGGGCTATGAATCAGCCCCAGCATTTT

D gene: .
V gene: TRBV19
clone size: .
J gene: TRBJ1-6
CDR3 length: 15
CDR3 protein: CASSIFQGNNSPLHF
CDR3 DNA: TGTGCCAGTAGTATTTTCCAGGGGAATAATTCACCCCTCCACTTT

D gene: TRBD2
V gene: TRBV28
clone size: few
J gene: TRBJ2-1
CDR3 length: 15
CDR3 protein: CASSLSGGGYNEQFF
CDR3 DNA: TGTGCCAGCAGTCTTAGCGGGGGTGGCTACAATGAGCAGTTCTTC

D gene: TRBD1
V gene: TRBV7-9
clone size: .
J gene: TRBJ1-2
CDR3 length: 17
CDR3 protein: CASSLGGTGGTSSGYTF
CDR3 DNA: TGTGCCAGCAGCCTGGGCGGGACAGGGGGCACTTCCAGTGGCTACACCTTC

D gene: .
V gene: TRBV6-5
clone size: .
J gene: TRBJ2-7
CDR3 length: 14
CDR3 protein: CASSYTPGTYEQYF
CDR3 DNA: TGTGCCAGCAGTTACACCCCAGGAACCTACGAGCAGTACTTC

D gene: .
V gene: TRBV7-2
clone size: few
J gene: TRBJ1-1
CDR3 length: 13
CDR3 protein: CASSSPGRTEAFF
CDR3 DNA: TGTGCCAGCAGCTCACCAGGGAGGACTGAAGCTTTCTTT

D gene: TRBD1
V gene: TRBV5-1
clone size: .
J gene: TRBJ2-3
CDR3 length: 16
CDR3 protein: CASSLGQGASTDTQYF
CDR3 DNA: TGCGCCAGCAGCTTGGGACAGGGGGCCAGCACAGATACGCAGTATTTT

D gene: TRBD2
V gene: TRBV9
clone size: .
J gene: TRBJ2-3
CDR3 length: 15
CDR3 protein: CASSPRDYTTDTQYF
CDR3 DNA: TGTGCCAGCAGCCCCCGGGACTACACAACAGATACGCAGTATTTT

D gene: TRBD1
V gene: TRBV5-1
clone size: .
J gene: TRBJ2-7
CDR3 length: 13
CDR3 protein: CASSSLQGYEQYF
CDR3 DNA: TGCGCCAGCAGCTCCCTACAGGGGTACGAGCAGTACTTC

D gene: TRBD1
V gene: TRBV15
clone size: once
J gene: TRBJ1-5
CDR3 length: 15
CDR3 protein: CATSGRTGGVSYQHF
CDR3 DNA: TGTGCCACCAGCGGACGGACAGGGGGCGTATCGTACCAGCATTTT

D gene: .
V gene: TRBV5-1
clone size: .
J gene: TRBJ2-2
CDR3 length: 14
CDR3 protein: CASSPGTNTGELFF
CDR3 DNA: TGCGCCAGCAGCCCGGGGACAAACACCGGGGAGCTGTTTTTT

D gene: .
V gene: TRBV7-2
clone size: .
J gene: TRBJ1-3
CDR3 length: 14
CDR3 protein: CASNTGQPRNTIYF
CDR3 DNA: TGTGCCAGCAACACAGGACAGCCAAGAAACACCATATATTTT

D gene: TRBD1
V gene: TRBV28
clone size: .
J gene: TRBJ1-2
CDR3 length: 16
CDR3 protein: CASSLFSGQGASGYTF
CDR3 DNA: TGTGCCAGCAGTTTATTTTCTGGGCAGGGGGCAAGTGGCTACACCTTC

D gene: .
V gene: TRBV11-1
clone size: .
J gene: TRBJ2-3
CDR3 length: 13
CDR3 protein: CASSSGLTDTQYF
CDR3 DNA: TGTGCCAGCAGCTCGGGACTGACAGATACGCAGTATTTT

D gene: .
V gene: TRBV27
clone size: .
J gene: TRBJ1-4
CDR3 length: 18
CDR3 protein: CASSLSKLATSTNEKLFF
CDR3 DNA: TGTGCCAGCAGTTTATCCAAACTCGCGACAAGCACTAATGAAAAACTGTTTTTT

D gene: .
V gene: TRBV5-6
clone size: .
J gene: TRBJ2-1
CDR3 length: 16
CDR3 protein: CASSHRTAILDNEQFF
CDR3 DNA: TGTGCCAGCAGCCATCGGACAGCAATCCTTGACAATGAGCAGTTCTTC

D gene: .
V gene: TRBV6-1
clone size: few
J gene: TRBJ1-5
CDR3 length: 17
CDR3 protein: CASSGFGGRMGNQPQHF
CDR3 DNA: TGTGCCAGCAGTGGGTTCGGGGGGAGAATGGGCAATCAGCCCCAGCATTTT

D gene: .
V gene: TRBV29-1
clone size: few
J gene: TRBJ1-1
CDR3 length: 11
CDR3 protein: CSVEGVRGAFF
CDR3 DNA: TGCAGCGTTGAAGGGGTCCGGGGAGCTTTCTTT

D gene: .
V gene: TRBV2
clone size: .
J gene: TRBJ2-7
CDR3 length: 12
CDR3 protein: CASSRDLSEQYF
CDR3 DNA: TGTGCCAGCAGTCGGGACTTGTCCGAGCAGTACTTC

D gene: TRBD1
V gene: TRBV7-9
clone size: .
J gene: TRBJ2-7
CDR3 length: 14
CDR3 protein: CASSLGDRGYEQYF
CDR3 DNA: TGTGCCAGCAGCTTAGGAGACAGGGGCTACGAGCAGTACTTC

D gene: TRBD1
V gene: TRBV25-1
clone size: .
J gene: TRBJ1-1
CDR3 length: 13
CDR3 protein: CASRGTGGTEAFF
CDR3 DNA: TGTGCCAGCAGGGGGACAGGGGGCACTGAAGCTTTCTTT

D gene: TRBD2
V gene: TRBV19
clone size: .
J gene: TRBJ2-1
CDR3 length: 16
CDR3 protein: CASSGTREPRYNEQFF
CDR3 DNA: TGTGCCAGCTCCGGGACTAGGGAACCTCGCTACAATGAGCAGTTCTTC

D gene: TRBD1
V gene: TRBV29-1
clone size: .
J gene: TRBJ1-6
CDR3 length: 13
CDR3 protein: CSGGDSRGSPLHF
CDR3 DNA: TGCAGCGGAGGGGACAGCCGGGGGTCACCCCTCCACTTT

D gene: .
V gene: TRBV5-1
clone size: .
J gene: TRBJ1-2
CDR3 length: 14
CDR3 protein: CASGRGGPDYGYTF
CDR3 DNA: TGCGCCAGCGGACGGGGGGGTCCGGACTATGGCTACACCTTC

D gene: .
V gene: TRBV11-2
clone size: .
J gene: TRBJ2-7
CDR3 length: 15
CDR3 protein: CASSLAARALDEQYF
CDR3 DNA: TGTGCCAGCAGCTTAGCTGCCAGGGCTCTGGACGAGCAGTACTTC

D gene: .
V gene: TRBV14
clone size: .
J gene: TRBJ2-2
CDR3 length: 16
CDR3 protein: CASSQDPRDNTGELFF
CDR3 DNA: TGTGCCAGCAGCCAAGATCCCAGGGATAACACCGGGGAGCTGTTTTTT

D gene: .
V gene: TRBV6-5
clone size: once
J gene: TRBJ2-6
CDR3 length: 15
CDR3 protein: CASSLTGTGANVLTF
CDR3 DNA: TGTGCCAGCAGCCTCACAGGGACTGGGGCCAACGTCCTGACTTTC

D gene: .
V gene: TRBV7-2
clone size: once
J gene: TRBJ2-2
CDR3 length: 15
CDR3 protein: CASSLQIAGAGELFF
CDR3 DNA: TGTGCCAGCAGCTTACAAATAGCAGGGGCCGGGGAGCTGTTTTTT

D gene: .
V gene: TRBV4-2
clone size: .
J gene: TRBJ2-6
CDR3 length: 17
CDR3 protein: CASSQDGESSGANVLTF
CDR3 DNA: TGTGCCAGCAGCCAAGATGGGGAGAGCTCTGGGGCCAACGTCCTGACTTTC

D gene: TRBD1
V gene: TRBV7-6
clone size: .
J gene: TRBJ2-7
CDR3 length: 13
CDR3 protein: CASSSDRGGEQYF
CDR3 DNA: TGTGCCAGCAGCTCTGACAGGGGGGGCGAGCAGTACTTC

D gene: .
V gene: TRBV6-5
clone size: .
J gene: TRBJ1-2
CDR3 length: 13
CDR3 protein: CASSYDWDYGYTF
CDR3 DNA: TGTGCCAGCAGTTACGACTGGGACTATGGCTACACCTTC